The T cell receptor (beta chain) described here comes from a study of identical twins' blood T cells. Trimming took off 4 bases at V and 8 bases at J, with 9 bases between the two ends. The CDR3 is 12 residues long. CDR1 and CDR2 (germline): LNHDA, SQIVND (reference sequence). Likely shared infections and vaccines: all three twin pairs were reared together. One entry per CDR3 protein results from TCRdb running MiXCR on the 5' RACE reads. The data hold hundreds of thousands of distinct CDR3 sequences, with roughly 30% observed a single time. The rearrangement joins TRBV19 to TRBJ2-1; D is undetermined. The sample comprised PBMCs. This sequence was found in a woman aged 18-55 years in good health. CDR3 residues: CASSTRFDEQFF. Here the CDR3 DNA reads TGTGCCAGTAGTACGCGCTTCGATGAGCAGTTCTTC.